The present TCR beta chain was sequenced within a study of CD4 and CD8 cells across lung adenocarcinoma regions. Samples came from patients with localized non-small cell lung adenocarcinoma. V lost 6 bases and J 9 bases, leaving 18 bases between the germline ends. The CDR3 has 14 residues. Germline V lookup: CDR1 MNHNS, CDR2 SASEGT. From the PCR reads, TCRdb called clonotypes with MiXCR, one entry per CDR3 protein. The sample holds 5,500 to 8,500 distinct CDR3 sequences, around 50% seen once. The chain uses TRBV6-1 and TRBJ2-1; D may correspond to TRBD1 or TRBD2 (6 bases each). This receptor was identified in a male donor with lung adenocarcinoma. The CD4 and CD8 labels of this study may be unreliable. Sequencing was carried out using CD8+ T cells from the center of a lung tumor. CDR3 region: CASRQGTKAGEQFF. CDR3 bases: TGTGCCAGCAGACAGGGAACCAAAGCGGGTGAGCAGTTCTTC.